The 21 T cell receptor beta chains listed next were all sequenced from one sample in a study of OX40 agonist ivuxolimab in advanced cancers. Libraries were prepared by immunoSEQ multiplex PCR; TCRdb keeps only in-frame clonotypes and omits some of them. The sample holds around 100,000 clones, around 87% seen once. The sequencing here drew on CD4+ or CD8+ T cells sorted from blood, taken in a trial of the OX40 agonist ivuxolimab. The receptor source for this set is an adult with an advanced solid tumor such as melanoma, head and neck, liver or kidney cancer.

This clone was detected once. This chain links TRBV19 with TRBJ1-4; D remains ambiguous. This CDR3 is 13 amino acids long. V gave up 6 bases and J gave up 6 bases, with 11 bases separating them. Germline V lookup: CDR1 LNHDA, CDR2 SQIVND (reference sequence). The CDR3 spells CASRSTGDEKLFF. The DNA of the CDR3 is TGTGCCAGTAGGAGCACGGGAGATGAAAAACTGTTTTTT.

In DNA form, the CDR3 reads TGTGCCAGCTTGCAGGGGAGGATCGACACTGAAGCTTTCTTT. Amino acids: CASLQGRIDTEAFF. The rearrangement links TRBV28 to TRBJ1-1, with D possibly TRBD1 on 6 matching bases. Germline V gene sequence: CDR1 MDHEN, CDR2 SYDVKM. This CDR3 contains 14 residues. The V end was cut by 8 bases, the J end by 3 bases, with 16 bases between.

Only one count was recorded for this clone. The J gene is TRBJ2-3, the V gene TRBV18, with D perhaps TRBD1 (6 bases). The germline CDR1 and CDR2 sequences are KGHSH and LQKENI. CDR3 length: 17 amino acids. The V end lost 4 bases, the J end lost 1 base, and 18 bases lay between the germline ends. CDR3 residues: CASSLTGPGHRTDTQYF. CDR3 DNA: TGTGCCAGCTCACTAACAGGCCCGGGACACCGCACAGATACGCAGTATTTT.

This chain joins TRBV28 and TRBJ1-2; TRBD1 aligns across 8 bases. This CDR3 contains 15 residues. J gave up 2 bases and V 7 bases, and 9 bases lay outside the gene matches. Germline V gene lookup returns CDR1 MDHEN and CDR2 SYDVKM. The CDR3 is CASNSWGDRNYGYTF. In DNA form, the CDR3 reads TGTGCCAGCAACTCTTGGGGGGACAGGAACTATGGCTACACCTTC.

The chain employs TRBV28 and TRBJ2-7; a possible D gene is TRBD1 (6 bases). The CDR3 has 13 amino acids. Germline V gene sequence: CDR1 MDHEN, CDR2 SYDVKM. V lost 8 bases, J lost 4 bases, and 15 bases lay in between. CDR3 region: CASGGYRAYEQYF. The CDR3 DNA follows: TGTGCCAGCGGTGGGTACAGGGCGTACGAGCAGTACTTC.

The chain carries TRBV7-8 and TRBJ2-1; D not resolved. This CDR3 region has 13 residues. Germline values: CDR1 SGHVS, CDR2 FQNEAQ. The CDR3 loop reads CAASTFKPNEQFF. CDR3 DNA sequence: TGTGCAGCGAGTACCTTTAAACCAAATGAGCAGTTCTTC.

The V call is TRBV2, the J call TRBJ2-1; D may match TRBD1 or TRBD2 (7 bases each). CDR3 length equals 16 residues. Germline lookup yields CDR1 SNHLY and CDR2 FYNNEI. V lost 7 bases, J lost 0 bases, and 16 bases lay in between. In DNA form, the CDR3 reads TGTGCCAGCATCCAGGGGGGCGGGAGCTCCTACAATGAGCAGTTCTTC. Its translation is CASIQGGGSSYNEQFF.

The gene calls are TRBV30 and TRBJ1-1; no definite D call. V lost 1 base and J 6 bases, leaving 12 bases between the germline ends. CDR1 GTSNPN and CDR2 SVGIG come from the germline V gene (reference sequence). The CDR3 sequence is 13 residues long. CDR3 region: CAWSEDPRPEAFF. CDR3 bases: TGTGCCTGGAGTGAGGACCCCCGACCTGAAGCTTTCTTT.

The CDR3, as DNA: TGCAGCGCTAAGACCGGGGGCCAGAATGAGCAGTTCTTC. Translated, it gives CSAKTGGQNEQFF. The chain links TRBV29-1 to TRBJ2-1, with D perhaps TRBD1 or TRBD2 (6 bases each). Germline CDR1 and CDR2: SQVTM and ANQGSEA. The CDR3 has 13 amino acids. Trimming removed 7 bases from V and 7 bases from J, with 17 bases in between.

This chain uses TRBV10-1 with TRBJ2-1, with 13 bases aligning to TRBD2. CDR1 and CDR2 from the germline V gene are WNHNN and SYGVQD (reference sequence). V trimming: 4 bases; J trimming: 8 bases; junction bases outside the gene matches: 8. The CDR3 is 16 residues long. Written as DNA, the CDR3 is TGCGCCAGCAGTGCCCCCGGACTAGCGGGAGCACATGAGCAGTTCTTC. Translation gives CASSAPGLAGAHEQFF.

This clone was seen just once. The rearrangement joins TRBV19 to TRBJ2-1; 14 nucleotides match TRBD2. V gave up 6 bases and J gave up 1 base; unmatched junction bases: 8. The CDR3 runs to 18 residues. Germline CDR1 and CDR2: LNHDA and SQIVND (reference sequence). The CDR3 nucleotides are TGTGCCAGTAGAGACACTGGACTAGCGGGAGGTTCCTACAATGAGCAGTTCTTC. Its protein is CASRDTGLAGGSYNEQFF.

The chain links TRBV2 to TRBJ1-1; no firm D call. V lost 8 bases and J 1 base, leaving 11 bases between the germline ends. Germline-derived CDR1 and CDR2 are SNHLY and FYNNEI. The CDR3 runs to 13 residues. The CDR3 DNA is TGTGCCAGCCGAGGAACAAGGAACACTGAAGCTTTCTTT. Translation: CASRGTRNTEAFF.

This chain links TRBV19 with TRBJ2-3; no clear D gene. The CDR3 consists of 13 residues. V shed 0 bases and J shed 2 bases, with 3 bases lying between them. Germline CDR1 LNHDA, CDR2 SQIVND (reference sequence). The CDR3 DNA follows: TGTGCCAGTAGTATAGATCCCACAGATACGCAGTATTTT. Translated, it gives CASSIDPTDTQYF.

The genes are TRBV4-1 and TRBJ2-7; 9 bases line up with TRBD2. V trimming: 8 bases; J trimming: 1 base; junction bases outside the gene matches: 6. CDR1 and CDR2 (germline): MGHRA, YSYEKL. The CDR3 is 14 amino acids. DNA for the CDR3: TGCGCCAGCTCCCGACTAGCGGAGTCCTACGAGCAGTACTTC. Amino acid sequence: CASSRLAESYEQYF.

The chain joins TRBV5-4 to TRBJ1-4; possible D gene TRBD1, 6 bases. CDR3 size: 15 residues. CDR1 and CDR2 from the germline V gene are SGHNT and YYREEE (reference sequence). V was shortened by 3 bases and J by 0 bases, with 9 bases between the two germline ends. DNA of the CDR3: TGTGCCAGCAGCTCGTCAGGGGCAACTAATGAAAAACTGTTTTTT. As protein: CASSSSGATNEKLFF.

This clone appeared once. CDR3 loop: CASSWGAGTSGRSETQYF. DNA for the CDR3: TGTGCCAGCAGCTGGGGGGCCGGGACTAGCGGGAGATCAGAGACCCAGTACTTC. The chain employs TRBV9 and TRBJ2-5; 14 bases are a match to TRBD2. The CDR3 is 18 amino acids. V trimming: 4 bases; J trimming: 4 bases; junction bases outside the gene matches: 12. Germline V gene data show CDR1 as SGDLS and CDR2 as YYNGEE. Complete variable domain (other parts from reference TRBV9 and TRBJ2-5): DSGVTQTPKHLITATGQRVTLRCSPRSGDLSVYWYQQSLDQGLQFLIQYYNGEERAKGNILERFSAQQFPDLHSELNLSSLELGDSALYFCASSWGAGTSGRSETQYFGPGTRLLVL.

This chain connects TRBV4-1 to TRBJ1-1, with D maybe TRBD1 (5 bases). The V end was cut by 1 base, the J end by 10 bases, with 22 bases between. This CDR3 is built from 16 residues. Per the germline V gene, CDR1 is MGHRA and CDR2 is YSYEKL. CDR3 in amino acids: CASSQGQFGSLPGAFF. The DNA of the CDR3 is TGCGCCAGCAGCCAAGGACAGTTCGGCTCCCTTCCTGGAGCTTTCTTT.

This chain uses TRBV10-1 with TRBJ1-1; D may be TRBD1 (6 bases). Per germline, CDR1 WNHNN and CDR2 SYGVQD (reference sequence). This CDR3 is 14 amino acids long. Trimming stripped 2 bases from V and 6 bases from J, with 13 bases between. CDR3 DNA sequence: TGCGCCAGCAGTGAGAGTGGGGGCGCCGCTGAAGCTTTCTTT. Its translation is CASSESGGAAEAFF.

This chain joins TRBV2 and TRBJ2-3, with TRBD1 identical over 7 bases. With V trimmed by 5 bases and J by 4 bases, 9 bases remained unmatched. Looked up from germline, CDR1 is SNHLY and CDR2 is FYNNEI. The CDR3 spans 15 residues. The CDR3, as DNA: TGTGCCAGCAGTCGACAGGGACAGCTCCCAGATACGCAGTATTTT. This sequence encodes CASSRQGQLPDTQYF.

This chain uses TRBV27 with TRBJ2-6, with D perhaps being TRBD1 or TRBD2 (5 bases each). Germline V CDR1 and CDR2: MNHEY, SMNVEV (reference sequence). The ends were cut back, 6 bases at V and 4 bases at J, with 16 bases in the middle. The CDR3 is 16 residues long. The DNA for the CDR3 is TGTGCCAGCAGGAGCCTGGGACCCTCCGGGGCCAACGTCCTGACTTTC. Translating it yields CASRSLGPSGANVLTF.

V usage is TRBV9 and J usage is TRBJ2-2; D is ambiguous. This CDR3 has 12 residues. V lost 4 bases and J 7 bases, leaving 8 bases between the germline ends. Per germline, CDR1 SGDLS and CDR2 YYNGEE. CDR3 coding DNA: TGTGCCAGCAGCCAATCGGGCGGGGAGCTGTTTTTT. Its protein is CASSQSGGELFF.